The entry below describes one T cell receptor (beta chain). The CDR3 length is 11 residues. V shed 3 bases and J shed 6 bases, with 8 bases lying between them. The germline CDR1 and CDR2 sequences are SQVTM and ANQGSEA. Via MiXCR, TCRdb re-called the RT-PCR reads, giving one row per CDR3 protein. The sample holds approximately 210,000 distinct CDR3 sequences; about 40% are singletons and the top ten take approximately 30%. The data derive from a study of patients and donors after allogeneic stem cell transplantation. The rearrangement uses TRBV29-1 and TRBJ1-2; D is ambiguous. Sequenced material: blood, either unsorted or a sorted T cell fraction (not recorded which). The receptor was isolated from a human donor who was either an allogeneic HSCT recipient or a stem cell or donor lymphocyte infusion donor (not recorded which). It is not recorded whose cells these are; they may come from a transplant donor. CDR3 in DNA: TGCAGCGTTGAGGGGAGGCATGGCTACACCTTC. Translating gives CSVEGRHGYTF.